Described below is a single TCR beta chain sequence and its context. The data were taken from a study of human T cells and chemical hapten exposure. The CDR3 has 11 residues. CDR1 SNHLY and CDR2 FYNNEI come from the germline V gene. After removal of 7 bases from V and 13 bases from J, the junction contained 7 bases not matched to a gene. Unique molecular identifiers were affixed to discrete cDNA molecules within the library. TCRdb used MiXCR to reprocess the RACE reads, holding one entry per CDR3 protein. The sample holds 180,000 or so distinct CDR3 sequences, about 15% seen once. Regarding time point: patch test 1, 2 weeks after DPC sensitization. The treatment denotes: therapeutic diphenylcyclopropenone sensitization with weekly scalp DPC.

Material: whole blood, obtained in connection with sensitization to the hapten diphenylcyclopropenone (DPC). The TCR comes from a woman in her 30s with alopecia areata. Some clones in this sample may be carry-over from other donors' samples. V gene TRBV2 combines with J gene TRBJ2-3; the match to TRBD1 covers 8 bases. The CDR3 sequence is CASTVTGQEYF. In DNA form, the CDR3 reads TGTGCCAGCACGGTGACGGGACAGGAGTATTTT.